A single sample gave rise to the 26 T cell receptor beta chains below, sequenced in a study of blood T cell repertoires in COVID-19. The protocol was immunoSEQ multiplex PCR, while the TCRdb copy is restricted to in-frame clones and leaves out a portion. The sample lists fewer than 400,000 clones, under 90% seen once, with less than 3.5% in the top ten. The sample comprised peripheral blood. The origin of the receptors is a woman aged 25 to 39 with COVID-19, enrolled during active disease.

The CDR3 spells CASSVLAASYNEQFF. The CDR3 DNA follows: TGTGCCAGCAGCGTTCTAGCGGCCTCCTACAATGAGCAGTTCTTC. The gene calls are TRBV7-8 and TRBJ2-1; 7 positions agree with TRBD2. This CDR3 contains 15 residues. V lost 5 bases to trimming and J lost 0 bases; unmatched junction nucleotides: 4. Germline V gives CDR1 SGHVS, CDR2 FQNEAQ.

This chain connects TRBV5-4 to TRBJ2-7; TRBD2 aligns across 10 bases. The V and J ends lost 0 bases and 4 bases, in that order; junction bases with no gene match: 4. Germline V gene sequence: CDR1 SGHNT, CDR2 YYREEE (reference sequence). The CDR3 runs 15 residues. The CDR3 nucleotides read TGTGCCAGCAGCTTGGCCGGACTAGCGGAGTACGAGCAGTACTTC. Translation: CASSLAGLAEYEQYF.

A single count supports this clone. The chain recombines TRBV10-2 with TRBJ1-3, with 8 nucleotides matching TRBD1. Looked up from germline, CDR1 is WSHSY and CDR2 is SAAADI. J gave up 5 bases and V 3 bases, and 3 bases lay outside the gene matches. This CDR3 is 14 amino acids long. CDR3 loop: CASSDGQGRNTIYF. The CDR3 DNA is TGCGCCAGCAGTGACGGACAGGGACGAAACACCATATATTTT.

V gene TRBV3-1 (or the pseudogene TRBV3-2) combines with J gene TRBJ1-2; D is undetermined. CDR1 LGHDT and CDR2 YNNKEL come from the germline V gene (reference sequence). This CDR3 contains 13 residues. V was clipped by 0 bases and J by 4 bases, with 6 bases between them. CDR3 residues: CASSQDGVYGYTF. Written as DNA, the CDR3 is TGTGCCAGCAGCCAAGATGGAGTCTATGGCTACACCTTC.

The V and J genes are TRBV7-9 and TRBJ2-5, with 7 nucleotides matching TRBD2. Germline V gene sequence: CDR1 SEHNR, CDR2 FQNEAQ (reference sequence). CDR3 length: 14 amino acids. The trim removed 8 bases at V and 4 bases at J, leaving 10 bases unmatched. The CDR3 loop is CASSRENTPETQYF. In nucleotides, the CDR3 is TGTGCCAGCTCGCGGGAGAATACCCCAGAGACCCAGTACTTC.

This chain links TRBV3-1 (or the pseudogene TRBV3-2) with TRBJ2-7, with TRBD1 identical over 7 bases. CDR1 is LGHDT and CDR2 is YNNKEL in the germline V gene (reference sequence). V shed 4 bases and J 6 bases; nucleotides not matched to a gene: 6. CDR3 length: 13 amino acids. The CDR3 bases are TGTGCCAGCAGCCTCCCACAGGGGCGCGAGCAGTACTTC. It yields the protein CASSLPQGREQYF.

This chain connects TRBV30 to TRBJ1-4, with D possibly TRBD1 on 5 matching bases. Germline assignment: CDR1 GTSNPN and CDR2 SVGIG (reference sequence). Trimming took off 0 bases at V and 6 bases at J, with 8 bases between the two ends. There are 13 residues in the CDR3. The CDR3 loop reads CAWSVGRDEKLFF. In nucleotides, the CDR3 is TGTGCCTGGAGTGTTGGCAGGGATGAAAAACTGTTTTTT.

The rearrangement uses TRBV30 and TRBJ2-3; 7 positions match TRBD1. Germline CDR1 reads GTSNPN; CDR2 reads SVGIG (reference sequence). This CDR3 is built from 14 residues. Trimming took 2 bases from V and 2 from J; bases not matched to a gene: 4. The CDR3 loop is CAWSPGTDTDTQYF. The CDR3 DNA is TGTGCCTGGAGTCCCGGGACAGACACAGATACGCAGTATTTT.

The chain carries TRBV6-6 and TRBJ2-5; D may be TRBD1 (6 bases). V lost 7 bases and J lost 4, with 22 bases in between. The CDR3 is 16 residues long. Per germline, CDR1 MNHNY and CDR2 SVGAGI (reference sequence). The CDR3 region is CASTLAAGVGTETQYF. The CDR3 bases are TGTGCCAGCACCCTCGCCGCAGGGGTGGGTACAGAGACCCAGTACTTC.

This chain uses TRBV7-3 with TRBJ1-1; D unresolved. V was cut by 2 bases and J by 0 bases, with 16 bases left in between. The CDR3 length is 17 residues. Looked up from germline, CDR1 is SGHTA and CDR2 is FQGTGA. The DNA of the CDR3 is TGTGCCAGCAGCTTATTCCGAGGGCCTCAAGTGAACACTGAAGCTTTCTTT. As protein: CASSLFRGPQVNTEAFF. The full variable domain, completed using reference TRBV7-3 and TRBJ1-1, is GAGVSQTPSNKVTEKGKYVELRCDPISGHTALYWYRQSLGQGPEFLIYFQGTGAADDSGLPNDRFFAVRPEGSVSTLKIQRTERGDSAVYLCASSLFRGPQVNTEAFFGQGTRLTVV.

This rearrangement joins TRBV12-5 to TRBJ1-3; D unresolved. Germline loops: CDR1 LGHNT, CDR2 FRNRAP. V was pared by 2 bases and J by 0 bases, with 5 bases between. CDR3 length equals 14 residues. DNA for the CDR3: TGTGCTAGTGGTTTGTCGGGCTCTGGAAACACCATATATTTT. Translated: CASGLSGSGNTIYF.

The chain is built from TRBV5-5 and TRBJ2-5; tentatively, D is TRBD1 (6 bases). V gave up 4 bases and J gave up 5 bases, with 9 bases separating them. The CDR3 consists of 12 residues. CDR1 SGHKS and CDR2 YYEKEE come from the germline V gene (reference sequence). This CDR3 reads CASSQGLETQYF. The CDR3 DNA follows: TGTGCCAGCAGCCAGGGGCTTGAGACCCAGTACTTC. Full variable domain (outside the CDR3, taken from reference TRBV5-5 and TRBJ2-5): DAGVTQSPTHLIKTRGQQVTLRCSPISGHKSVSWYQQVLGQGPQFIFQYYEKEERGRGNFPDRFSARQFPNYSSELNVNALLLGDSALYLCASSQGLETQYFGPGTRLLVL.

V gene TRBV30 combines with J gene TRBJ2-7; D perhaps matches TRBD1 (5 bases). Trimming left V 0 bases short and J 9 bases short, with 15 bases between. Germline assignment: CDR1 GTSNPN and CDR2 SVGIG (reference sequence). This CDR3 has 13 amino acids. The CDR3 sequence: CAWSVKGRPGQYF. In nucleotides, the CDR3 is TGTGCCTGGAGTGTAAAGGGGCGCCCTGGGCAGTACTTC. Together with reference TRBV30 and TRBJ2-7, the CDR3 gives the full variable domain: SQTIHQWPATLVQPVGSPLSLECTVEGTSNPNLYWYRQAAGRGLQLLFYSVGIGQISSEVPQNLSASRPQDRQFILSSKKLLLSDSGFYLCAWSVKGRPGQYFGPGTRLTVT.

The chain has TRBV30 and TRBJ1-3; TRBD1 is a possible D gene (6 bases). Germline V lookup: CDR1 GTSNPN, CDR2 SVGIG (reference sequence). V was trimmed by 3 bases and J by 4 bases, leaving 16 bases between them. The CDR3 is 15 amino acids. This CDR3 reads CAWRTIQGRGNTIYF. The CDR3 DNA follows: TGTGCCTGGAGAACGATACAGGGAAGAGGAAACACCATATATTTT. The full variable domain, completed using reference TRBV30 and TRBJ1-3, is SQTIHQWPATLVQPVGSPLSLECTVEGTSNPNLYWYRQAAGRGLQLLFYSVGIGQISSEVPQNLSASRPQDRQFILSSKKLLLSDSGFYLCAWRTIQGRGNTIYFGEGSWLTVV.

The CDR3 sequence: CASSIPTEYQPQHF. The CDR3 region has the DNA TGTGCCAGTAGTATTCCGACAGAGTATCAGCCCCAGCATTTT. The genes are TRBV19 and TRBJ1-5; a weak D match, TRBD1 (5 bases). Germline V lookup: CDR1 LNHDA, CDR2 SQIVND (reference sequence). Trimming took off 3 bases at V and 5 bases at J, with 11 bases between the two ends. This CDR3 is built from 14 residues. Variable domain in full (rest from reference TRBV19 and TRBJ1-5): DGGITQSPKYLFRKEGQNVTLSCEQNLNHDAMYWYRQDPGQGLRLIYYSQIVNDFQKGDIAEGYSVSREKKESFPLTVTSAQKNPTAFYLCASSIPTEYQPQHFGDGTRLSIL.

The CDR3 reads CSVGQGDYGYTF. In nucleotides, the CDR3 is TGCAGCGTTGGCCAGGGTGACTATGGCTACACCTTC. The chain carries TRBV29-1 and TRBJ1-2; tentative D call: TRBD1 (5 bases). The germline gives CDR1 SQVTM, CDR2 ANQGSEA. The CDR3 has 12 amino acids. V lost 4 bases and J 3 bases, leaving 9 bases between the germline ends.

This rearrangement joins TRBV30 to TRBJ2-1, with D perhaps matching TRBD2 (5 bases). Germline CDR1 GTSNPN, CDR2 SVGIG (reference sequence). Trimming took off 8 bases at V and 5 bases at J, with 13 bases between the two ends. CDR3 length equals 12 residues. CDR3 residues: CARRTGDNEQFF. CDR3 in DNA: TGTGCCCGACGGACTGGCGACAATGAGCAGTTCTTC.

The chain uses TRBV19 and TRBJ1-1, with 11 bases identical to TRBD1. The CDR3 has 17 amino acids. Germline V gene lookup returns CDR1 LNHDA and CDR2 SQIVND (reference sequence). Unmatched junction bases numbered 8, after V lost 5 bases and J lost 0 bases. The CDR3 DNA is TGTGCCAGTAGTTCCGGGACAGGGGGGAATATGAACACTGAAGCTTTCTTT. Translating gives CASSSGTGGNMNTEAFF.

This chain uses TRBV28 with TRBJ1-5, with TRBD1 identical over 8 bases. Germline V CDR1 and CDR2: MDHEN, SYDVKM. J gave up 6 bases and V 3 bases, and 7 bases lay outside the gene matches. The CDR3 contains 15 residues. The CDR3 is CASSLPTGDSQPQHF. CDR3 nucleotide sequence: TGTGCCAGCAGTTTGCCGACAGGGGATAGTCAGCCCCAGCATTTT.

The chain recombines TRBV7-9 with TRBJ2-1, with 8 bases lining up with TRBD1. Looked up from germline, CDR1 is SEHNR and CDR2 is FQNEAQ (reference sequence). The CDR3 consists of 16 residues. With V trimmed by 5 bases and J by 2 bases, 8 bases remained unmatched. The CDR3 is CASSIIGGQAYNEQFF. Here the CDR3 DNA reads TGTGCCAGCAGCATTATTGGGGGACAGGCCTACAATGAGCAGTTCTTC.

This sequence joins TRBV27 and TRBJ2-7; TRBD2 matches at 8 bases. The germline gives CDR1 MNHEY, CDR2 SMNVEV (reference sequence). With V trimmed by 3 bases and J by 7 bases, 5 bases remained unmatched. The CDR3 runs to 13 residues. CDR3: CASSFGGAGEQYF. DNA for the CDR3: TGTGCCAGCAGTTTCGGGGGGGCGGGGGAGCAGTACTTC.

The V call is TRBV5-5, the J call TRBJ2-2; D is uncertain. Trimming took 0 bases from V and 4 from J, leaving 4 bases between them. The CDR3 totals 13 residues. Germline-derived CDR1 and CDR2 are SGHKS and YYEKEE (reference sequence). CDR3 sequence reads: CASSLVGTGELFF. The CDR3, as DNA: TGTGCCAGCAGCTTGGTCGGCACCGGGGAGCTGTTTTTT.

V and J are TRBV30 and TRBJ1-5; a weak D match, TRBD1 (5 bases). Trimming removed 0 bases at V and 4 bases at J, with 10 bases between. This CDR3 spans 14 amino acids. Germline CDR1 is GTSNPN and CDR2 is SVGIG (reference sequence). This CDR3 reads CAWSVGYRNQPQHF. The CDR3 DNA reads TGTGCCTGGAGTGTTGGGTACAGGAATCAGCCCCAGCATTTT. Filled out from reference TRBV30 and TRBJ1-5, the complete variable domain reads SQTIHQWPATLVQPVGSPLSLECTVEGTSNPNLYWYRQAAGRGLQLLFYSVGIGQISSEVPQNLSASRPQDRQFILSSKKLLLSDSGFYLCAWSVGYRNQPQHFGDGTRLSIL.

This rearrangement joins TRBV11-2 to TRBJ1-1, with D perhaps matching TRBD1 (6 bases). The germline CDR1 and CDR2 sequences are SGHAT and FQNNGV. Trimming stripped 4 bases from V and 2 bases from J, with 11 bases between. This CDR3 contains 14 residues. CDR3 sequence reads: CASSSSDSNTEAFF. CDR3 bases: TGTGCCAGCAGCTCCTCGGACAGTAACACTGAAGCTTTCTTT.

This clone has only one observation. The chain links TRBV29-1 to TRBJ1-6; possible D gene TRBD1, 6 bases. This CDR3 has 15 residues. Looked up from germline, CDR1 is SQVTM and CDR2 is ANQGSEA. V lost 8 bases, J lost 0 bases, and 14 bases lay in between. DNA for the CDR3: TGCAGCATACGACAGGAGAGCTCCTATAATTCACCCCTCCACTTT. Encoded protein: CSIRQESSYNSPLHF.

The gene calls are TRBV28 and TRBJ1-1; possible D gene TRBD1, 5 bases. V was trimmed by 2 bases and J by 0 bases, leaving 7 bases between them. Germline V lookup: CDR1 MDHEN, CDR2 SYDVKM. The CDR3 extends over 14 amino acids. CDR3 residues: CASSLRGMNTEAFF. In DNA, the CDR3 is TGTGCCAGCAGTTTAAGGGGAATGAACACTGAAGCTTTCTTT.